This T cell receptor (beta chain) was obtained from a study of vaccination and CD4 T cells after COVID-19. Researchers used the Oncomine TCR Beta short-read assay to sequence DNA from cultured CD4+ T cells. TCRdb re-called the PCR reads with MiXCR, one entry per CDR3 protein. The data contain some 20,000 distinct CDR3 sequences, around 60% of them singletons. Only a few counts were recorded for this clonotype. Antigen unknown. Regarding treatment: approximately nine-day PBMC culture with coronavirus spike peptide pools or control peptides (ViraFEST assay). Once peptide pools had expanded antigen-specific T cells, ViraFEST sequenced TCRs. Cultures of PBMCs, some 2 million per well, were set up with about 10 IU/ml IL-2 and around 9.9 ug/ml peptide pools. This CDR3 is built from 14 residues. Germline V lookup: CDR1 LNHDA, CDR2 SQIVND (reference sequence). V was shortened by 9 bases and J by 8 bases, with 22 bases between the two germline ends.

The receptor was derived from a human donor who had recovered from COVID-19. The sequencing here drew on CD4+ T cells from blood, cultured in vitro, taken after SARS-CoV-2 vaccination. The chain combines TRBV19 with TRBJ1-2; D is perhaps TRBD1 (6 bases). The CDR3 bases are TGTGCCAGCACCGCAGGGGCCCTAACCTCCGGCTACACCTTC. Encoded protein: CASTAGALTSGYTF.